This T cell receptor (beta chain) was captured in a study of blood T cell repertoires in COVID-19. Study background: Nucleic acid was either cDNA or gDNA, and it came from T cells, B-cell-depleted T cells, or PBMCs.

In the authors' methods: Estimation of nucleated cell counts was performed using reference gene primer amplification. Sequencing used immunoSEQ multiplex PCR; TCRdb keeps in-frame clones, though not all of them. Clone size and the V and J calls come from that table; the DNA yielded D and trimming. This sample has roughly 250,000 clones, with about 87% found just once. CDR1 is LNHDA and CDR2 is SQIVND in the germline V gene (reference sequence). Trimming left V 0 bases short and J 5 bases short, with 8 bases between. This CDR3 region has 14 residues. This clonotype was obtained from a woman aged 40 to 49 with acute COVID-19. The specimen sequenced was PBMCs or T cells enriched from blood (not recorded which). The chain is built from TRBV19 and TRBJ2-1; D ambiguous. CDR3 sequence: CASSIDVEDNEQFF. The CDR3 bases are TGTGCCAGTAGTATAGATGTTGAGGACAATGAGCAGTTCTTC.